This TCR beta chain was sequenced in a study of OX40 agonist ivuxolimab in advanced cancers. At the level of the study: Partial responses were observed in three patients, of whom one had hepatocellular carcinoma and two had cutaneous melanoma.

Germline V gene lookup returns CDR1 MNHNS and CDR2 SASEGT. The CDR3 has 15 amino acids. Trimming stripped 2 bases from V and 5 bases from J, with 16 bases between. This table comes from immunoSEQ multiplex PCR, and its TCRdb copy is limited to in-frame clones, with some not included. The sample holds 55,000 to 70,000 clones, approximately 83% seen once. Sampling times: baseline, cycle 4 day 1, cycle 7 day 1. The V call is TRBV6-1, the J call TRBJ2-7; weak D call: TRBD1 (7 bases). This clonotype was sampled from an adult with an advanced solid tumor such as melanoma, head and neck, liver or kidney cancer. This specimen was CD4+ or CD8+ T cells sorted from blood, taken in a trial of the OX40 agonist ivuxolimab. The CDR3 spells CASSEISGGPNEQYF. DNA for the CDR3: TGTGCCAGCAGTGAAATTTCAGGGGGGCCTAACGAGCAGTACTTC.